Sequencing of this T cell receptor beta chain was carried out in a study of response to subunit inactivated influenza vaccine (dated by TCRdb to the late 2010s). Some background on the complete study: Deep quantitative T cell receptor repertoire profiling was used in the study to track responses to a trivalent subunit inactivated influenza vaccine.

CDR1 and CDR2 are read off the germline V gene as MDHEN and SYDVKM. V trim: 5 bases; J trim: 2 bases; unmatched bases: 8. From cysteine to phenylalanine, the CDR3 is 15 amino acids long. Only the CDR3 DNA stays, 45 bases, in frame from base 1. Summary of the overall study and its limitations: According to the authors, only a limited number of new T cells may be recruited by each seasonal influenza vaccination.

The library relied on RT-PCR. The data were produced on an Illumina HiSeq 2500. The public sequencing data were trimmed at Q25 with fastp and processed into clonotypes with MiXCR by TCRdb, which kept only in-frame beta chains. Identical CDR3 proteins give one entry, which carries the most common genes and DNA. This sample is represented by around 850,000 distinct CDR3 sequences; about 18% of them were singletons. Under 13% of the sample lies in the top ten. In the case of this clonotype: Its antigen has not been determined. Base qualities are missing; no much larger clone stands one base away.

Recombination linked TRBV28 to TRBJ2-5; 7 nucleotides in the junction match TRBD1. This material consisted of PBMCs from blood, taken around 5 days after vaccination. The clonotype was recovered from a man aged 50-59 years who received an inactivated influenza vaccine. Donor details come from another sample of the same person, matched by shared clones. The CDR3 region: CASSHGQELQETQYF. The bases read TGTGCCAGCAGTCATGGACAGGAGTTACAAGAGACCCAGTACTTC.